These 14 T cell receptor beta chains were sequenced from one sample in a study of blood T cells in healthy people across ages. The use of a sample-barcoded 5' primer and a J-beta primer mix characterized a second PCR of roughly 6 to 11 cycles. MiXCR, applied by TCRdb to the 5' RACE reads, yields one record per CDR3 protein. The table includes about 930,000 distinct CDR3 sequences, about 29% detected once. The data were also submitted as part of a second study, on T cells of mothers and their children.

Sequenced sample: blood. The source is a woman in her thirties or forties in good health.

This clonotype came up once. DNA of the CDR3: TGTGCCAGCAGCCAAGGACTAGCGGGGGGAATAGAGCAGTACTTC. This sequence encodes CASSQGLAGGIEQYF. The chain joins TRBV3-1 to TRBJ2-7, with 13 bases lining up with TRBD2. The germline gives CDR1 LGHDT, CDR2 YNNKEL (reference sequence). This CDR3 has 15 amino acids. V shed 1 base, J shed 7 bases, and the junction held 4 bases outside the gene matches.

In its sample, this clonotype was seen many times. V gene TRBV4-2 combines with J gene TRBJ2-1; 12 nucleotides agree with TRBD2. The CDR3 totals 18 residues. The germline gives CDR1 LGHNA, CDR2 YNFKEQ. V was clipped by 0 bases and J by 6 bases; unmatched bases: 9. CDR3: CASSQDPLAGGIINEQFF. In nucleotides, the CDR3 is TGTGCCAGCAGCCAAGACCCGCTAGCGGGGGGGATTATCAATGAGCAGTTCTTC.

This clonotype was detected only a few times. The chain employs TRBV7-9 and TRBJ2-3; D remains unclear. Germline V CDR1 and CDR2: SEHNR, FQNEAQ (reference sequence). The CDR3 length is 15 residues. V was shortened by 3 bases and J by 3 bases, with 13 bases between the two germline ends. CDR3 DNA sequence: TGTGCCAGCAGCTTTGGCCTCGGTAGGACAGATACGCAGTATTTT. Translated, it gives CASSFGLGRTDTQYF.

The chain carries TRBV20-1 and TRBJ2-1; 12 positions agree with TRBD2. V was clipped by 2 bases and J by 7 bases; unmatched bases: 6. This CDR3 contains 15 residues. Per germline, CDR1 DFQATT and CDR2 SNEGSKA (reference sequence). CDR3 in DNA: TGCAGTGCTAGATCGACTAGCGGGGGTACGAATGAGCAGTTCTTC. Protein sequence: CSARSTSGGTNEQFF.

This clonotype showed up just a few times. The rearrangement links TRBV20-1 to TRBJ1-2; D call uncertain. V lost 4 bases to trimming and J lost 4 bases, with 19 bases between them. The CDR3 covers 15 residues. Germline lookup yields CDR1 DFQATT and CDR2 SNEGSKA (reference sequence). This chain's CDR3 is CSAKPLGIGSYGYTF. The DNA for the CDR3 is TGCAGTGCTAAACCCCTCGGGATTGGAAGCTATGGCTACACCTTC.

V gene TRBV2 combines with J gene TRBJ2-7, with TRBD2 matching 13 bases. Per germline, CDR1 SNHLY and CDR2 FYNNEI. CDR3 length: 14 amino acids. The CDR3 nucleotides are TGTTCCATAAGGACTAGCGGGGGATCCTACGAGCAGTACTTC. Protein: CSIRTSGGSYEQYF.

This clonotype was recorded many times. This sequence joins TRBV12-3 or TRBV12-4 and TRBJ2-7; 10 bases line up with TRBD2. This CDR3 has 15 amino acids. Trimming at V came to 3 bases and at J to 4 bases, leaving 6 bases not matched to a gene. The CDR3 region has the DNA TGTGCCAGCAGTTTGGCGGGTAGCGGGGGGTACGAGCAGTACTTC. This sequence encodes CASSLAGSGGYEQYF.

The sample holds many counts of this clonotype. This sequence joins TRBV5-6 and TRBJ2-1, with D tentatively TRBD2 (6 bases). CDR1 SGHDT and CDR2 YYEEEE come from the germline V gene. The CDR3 sequence is 16 residues long. With 3 bases removed from V and 0 bases from J, the gap between germline ends came to 13 bases. The chain's CDR3 is CASSYSDGSSYNEQFF. The CDR3 DNA follows: TGTGCCAGCAGCTACTCGGACGGGAGCTCCTACAATGAGCAGTTCTTC. The full variable domain, in which reference TRBV5-6 and TRBJ2-1 provide the parts outside the CDR3, is DAGVTQSPTHLIKTRGQQVTLRCSPKSGHDTVSWYQQALGQGPQFIFQYYEEEERQRGNFPDRFSGHQFPNYSSELNVNALLLGDSALYLCASSYSDGSSYNEQFFGPGTRLTVL.

The chain links TRBV18 to TRBJ1-1; 8 bases agree with TRBD1. The germline CDR1 and CDR2 sequences are KGHSH and LQKENI. This CDR3 is built from 16 residues. J lost 7 bases, V lost 0 bases, and 10 bases had no gene match. The CDR3 spells CASSPPRDRSRGEAFF. CDR3 DNA: TGTGCCAGCTCACCACCGAGGGACAGGTCTCGGGGTGAAGCTTTCTTT.

This clonotype was detected only a few times. The chain combines TRBV2 with TRBJ1-4; 10 bases agree with TRBD1. The J segment lost 9 bases and the V segment lost 7 bases, leaving 11 bases of the junction unmatched. CDR3 length: 15 amino acids. CDR1 and CDR2 from the germline V gene are SNHLY and FYNNEI. The CDR3 loop is CASTRTGTGVQKLFF. The CDR3 DNA reads as TGTGCCAGCACCCGGACCGGGACAGGGGTCCAAAAACTGTTTTTT.

This chain links TRBV9 with TRBJ1-2; D is perhaps TRBD1 (5 bases). This CDR3 contains 15 residues. Germline-derived CDR1 and CDR2 are SGDLS and YYNGEE. V gave up 2 bases and J gave up 7 bases, with 18 bases separating them. CDR3 DNA sequence: TGTGCCAGCAGCGTTGGCGGAGGGCTGCAGGGTGGCTACACCTTC. Protein product: CASSVGGGLQGGYTF.

The rearrangement joins TRBV7-9 to TRBJ1-1; 8 bases fit TRBD1. The CDR3 consists of 13 residues. V lost 4 bases and J lost 5; bases outside the gene matches: 3. Germline V gene data show CDR1 as SEHNR and CDR2 as FQNEAQ (reference sequence). The DNA of the CDR3 is TGTGCCAGCAGCTCACAGGGGGTGACTGAAGCTTTCTTT. Residues: CASSSQGVTEAFF.

This clonotype occurred a few times. This could be a read error, since a much larger clone is one nucleotide away. J is TRBJ2-7 and V is TRBV29-1; the D call may be TRBD1 or TRBD2 (6 bases each). The CDR3 has 13 residues. V shed 6 bases and J shed 4 bases, with 16 bases lying between them. Germline V gives CDR1 SQVTM, CDR2 ANQGSEA. CDR3 residues: CSVVAKGGYEQYF. The CDR3 region has the DNA TGCAGCGTGGTTGCGAAGGGGGGTTACGAGCAGTACTTC.

This chain links TRBV5-1 with TRBJ2-1; possibly TRBD1 for D (6 bases). With 3 bases removed from V and 7 bases from J, the gap between germline ends came to 14 bases. From germline, CDR1 is SGHRS and CDR2 YFSETQ. The CDR3 totals 14 residues. The CDR3 is CASSWDNGPNEQFF. CDR3 bases: TGCGCCAGCAGCTGGGACAACGGCCCTAATGAGCAGTTCTTC.